The 20 T cell receptor beta chains below were found in one sample sequenced in a study of control samples from healthy donors and cancer patients. Profiling relied on immunoSEQ multiplex PCR, and the TCRdb table lists in-frame clones only, not all of them. The sample includes 60,000 to 80,000 clones, roughly nine tenths seen only once; the top ten take approximately 3.6%. The sample consisted of blood. Every receptor here comes from a woman between 50 and 59 years old in good health.

The chain joins TRBV28 to TRBJ2-7; TRBD1 matches at 8 bases. CDR3 length: 13 residues. Germline V lookup: CDR1 MDHEN, CDR2 SYDVKM. The trim removed 6 bases at V and 7 bases at J, leaving 8 bases unmatched. CDR3 in DNA: TGTGCCAGCAGCTTCGGACAGGGAGGAGAGCAGTACTTC. Encoded protein: CASSFGQGGEQYF.

The chain recombines TRBV10-3 with TRBJ2-1; D is possibly TRBD1 or TRBD2 (6 bases each). Germline lookup yields CDR1 ENHRY and CDR2 SYGVKD. The CDR3 is made up of 16 amino acids. The V end lost 6 bases, the J end lost 5 bases, and 20 bases lay between the germline ends. CDR3 loop: CAIRGASEKVHNEQFF. DNA for the CDR3: TGTGCCATCAGGGGGGCTAGCGAAAAAGTCCACAATGAGCAGTTCTTC.

This clone has a single count. The chain links TRBV7-9 to TRBJ2-7; 9 bases match TRBD2. The germline gives CDR1 SEHNR, CDR2 FQNEAQ (reference sequence). The junction had 15 bases not matched to a gene; V was cut back by 5 bases and J by 4 bases. The CDR3 totals 17 residues. CDR3 amino acids: CASSPKSLRTSAYEQYF. The CDR3 nucleotides read TGTGCCAGCAGCCCAAAATCTCTTAGGACTAGCGCTTACGAGCAGTACTTC.

The J gene is TRBJ1-2, the V gene TRBV18; no clear D. V lost 1 base, J lost 8 bases, and 17 bases lay in between. The CDR3 contains 15 residues. CDR1 and CDR2 (germline): KGHSH, LQKENI. CDR3 sequence: CASSPRADSGNGYTF. DNA for the CDR3: TGTGCCAGCTCACCACGTGCGGATTCGGGGAACGGCTACACCTTC. Based on the CDR3 plus reference TRBV18 and TRBJ1-2, the full variable domain is NAGVMQNPRHLVRRRGQEARLRCSPMKGHSHVYWYRQLPEEGLKFMVYLQKENIIDESGMPKERFSAEFPKEGPSILRIQQVVRGDSAAYFCASSPRADSGNGYTFGSGTRLTVV.

In DNA form, the CDR3 reads TGTGCCAGAAGCCTGTCACGGACTAGCGGGAGCCAAGAGACCCAGTACTTC. It encodes CARSLSRTSGSQETQYF. The chain combines TRBV5-3 with TRBJ2-5; 13 nucleotides line up with TRBD2. TRBV5-3 is known as an ORF, though its function is uncertain. CDR3 size: 17 residues. The J segment lost 1 base and the V segment lost 4 bases, leaving 7 bases of the junction unmatched.

The rearrangement joins TRBV12-3 or TRBV12-4 to TRBJ1-4; no clear D. V shed 4 bases and J shed 8 bases, with 11 bases lying between them. This CDR3 comprises 13 residues. CDR3 sequence (DNA): TGTGCCAGCAGTTCTGCCGCCGGAGAAAAACTGTTTTTT. This gives the protein CASSSAAGEKLFF.

In regard to this clone: Other DNA sequences in the same sample also yield this CDR3. The genes are TRBV6-5 and TRBJ2-1; 7 nucleotides match TRBD2. After removal of 4 bases from V and 7 bases from J, the junction contained 10 bases not matched to a gene. Per the germline V gene, CDR1 is MNHEY and CDR2 is SVGAGI. The CDR3 spans 15 residues. CDR3 in amino acids: CASSSDWGGWNEQFF. DNA of the CDR3: TGTGCCAGCAGTTCAGACTGGGGAGGGTGGAATGAGCAGTTCTTC.

The V gene is TRBV19, the J gene TRBJ1-3, with D possibly being TRBD1 (6 bases). Germline V gene lookup returns CDR1 LNHDA and CDR2 SQIVND (reference sequence). This CDR3 is built from 15 residues. V was clipped by 6 bases and J by 4 bases, with 16 bases between them. In DNA form, the CDR3 reads TGTGCCAGTAGCCCGCGGGGGGGCGAAGGAAACACCATATATTTT. Translating it yields CASSPRGGEGNTIYF.

The chain uses TRBV2 and TRBJ2-7; D is unclear. The V gene lost 2 bases and the J gene lost 2 bases, with 7 bases spanning the gap. CDR3 size: 13 residues. CDR1 is SNHLY, CDR2 FYNNEI, per germline. CDR3 sequence reads: CASSEPFTYEQYF. For the CDR3, the DNA is TGTGCCAGCAGTGAACCGTTTACCTACGAGCAGTACTTC.

The CDR3, as DNA: TGTGCCAGCAGCTCCCGACGGGGGAACACCGGGGAGCTGTTTTTT. Its translation is CASSSRRGNTGELFF. This chain uses TRBV5-4 with TRBJ2-2; the D gene is possibly TRBD2 (5 bases). Germline V CDR1 and CDR2: SGHNT, YYREEE (reference sequence). The CDR3 runs to 15 residues. The V end lost 3 bases, the J end lost 1 base, and 10 bases lay between the germline ends.

The DNA of the CDR3 is TGCAGCGTTGAAGATAGGTGGCCTACTACGCTGGGGGGCTACACCTTC. Residues: CSVEDRWPTTLGGYTF. The rearrangement links TRBV29-1 to TRBJ1-2; the D is unclear. The CDR3 is 16 amino acids. Per the germline V gene, CDR1 is SQVTM and CDR2 is ANQGSEA. Trimming removed 0 bases from V and 8 bases from J, with 22 bases in between.

V is TRBV11-2 and J is TRBJ2-2; TRBD2 is a possible D gene (6 bases). CDR1 is SGHAT, CDR2 FQNNGV, per germline. Trimming removed 2 bases at V and 6 bases at J, with 16 bases between. This CDR3 has 16 residues. The CDR3 nucleotides read TGTGCCAGCAGCTTAATCTTGGGCGGCGGGGCCGGGGAGCTGTTTTTT. It is translated as CASSLILGGGAGELFF.

This clone has more than one count but fewer than ten. V gene TRBV7-9 combines with J gene TRBJ2-2; D possibly uses TRBD1 or TRBD2 (5 bases each). Germline V gene lookup returns CDR1 SEHNR and CDR2 FQNEAQ (reference sequence). CDR3 length: 15 amino acids. Trimming cost V 5 bases and J 1 base, with 11 bases left between them. The CDR3: CASSRGRLNTGELFF. In DNA form, the CDR3 reads TGTGCCAGCAGCAGGGGACGTCTGAACACCGGGGAGCTGTTTTTT.

Concerning this clone itself: In the same sample, other DNA sequences code for this CDR3. The DNA of the CDR3 is TGTGCCAGCAGCGGACTGGCTCAAAGCTCCTACGAGCAGTACTTC. Its protein product is CASSGLAQSSYEQYF. The chain links TRBV9 to TRBJ2-7; the D is unclear. Trimming took off 3 bases at V and 0 bases at J, with 13 bases between the two ends. The CDR3 extends over 15 amino acids. Germline V gives CDR1 SGDLS, CDR2 YYNGEE.

The chain employs TRBV19 and TRBJ2-7, with D perhaps matching TRBD2 (5 bases). Trimming took off 0 bases at V and 1 base at J, with 7 bases between the two ends. This CDR3 spans 14 amino acids. CDR1 and CDR2 from the germline V gene are LNHDA and SQIVND (reference sequence). The CDR3 spells CASSIDRGSYEQYF. The CDR3 nucleotides are TGTGCCAGTAGTATAGACCGGGGTTCCTACGAGCAGTACTTC. The whole variable domain, remainder taken from reference TRBV19 and TRBJ2-7, is DGGITQSPKYLFRKEGQNVTLSCEQNLNHDAMYWYRQDPGQGLRLIYYSQIVNDFQKGDIAEGYSVSREKKESFPLTVTSAQKNPTAFYLCASSIDRGSYEQYFGPGTRLTVT.

The chain recombines TRBV11-2 with TRBJ1-2, with TRBD1 as a possible D gene (5 bases). CDR1 is SGHAT and CDR2 is FQNNGV in the germline V gene. The CDR3 has 15 residues. With 1 base removed from V and 1 base from J, the gap between germline ends came to 10 bases. Here the CDR3 reads CASSLVRGGNYGYTF. The CDR3 DNA is TGTGCCAGCAGCTTAGTAAGGGGTGGTAACTATGGCTACACCTTC.

The chain couples TRBV29-1 to TRBJ2-1; 10 positions match TRBD2. Trimming took 0 bases from V and 4 from J; bases not matched to a gene: 12. The CDR3 extends over 18 amino acids. From germline, CDR1 is SQVTM and CDR2 ANQGSEA. The CDR3 loop is CSVEEQNQLAGAYNEQFF. The DNA for the CDR3 is TGCAGCGTTGAAGAGCAAAACCAGCTAGCGGGAGCGTACAATGAGCAGTTCTTC.

This clone was seen a few times. V and J are TRBV2 and TRBJ1-4, with 7 bases lining up with TRBD1. This CDR3 region has 23 residues. V dropped 4 bases and J dropped 6; count of bases not matched to a gene: 32. CDR1 is SNHLY, CDR2 FYNNEI, per germline. The CDR3 DNA reads TGTGCCAGCAGTGGGGCTATTCCGATCTTCCGGGACAAAGGAGGAGGGGGCCATGAAAAACTGTTTTTT. The encoded protein is CASSGAIPIFRDKGGGGHEKLFF.

For the CDR3, the DNA is TGTGCCAGCCGACCGAGCTCGAACACCGGGGAGCTGTTTTTT. Encoded protein: CASRPSSNTGELFF. The chain employs TRBV19 and TRBJ2-2; D gene uncertain. With 9 bases removed from V and 0 bases from J, the gap between germline ends came to 11 bases. Germline V CDR1 and CDR2: LNHDA, SQIVND (reference sequence). This CDR3 contains 14 residues.

The V and J genes are TRBV4-1 and TRBJ2-7, with 11 bases matching TRBD1. Germline loops: CDR1 MGHRA, CDR2 YSYEKL. J lost 7 bases, V lost 2 bases, and 7 bases had no gene match. The CDR3 is made up of 15 amino acids. The CDR3 protein is CASSQRGQGAYEQYF. The CDR3 region has the DNA TGCGCCAGCAGCCAACGAGGACAGGGGGCGTATGAGCAGTACTTC.